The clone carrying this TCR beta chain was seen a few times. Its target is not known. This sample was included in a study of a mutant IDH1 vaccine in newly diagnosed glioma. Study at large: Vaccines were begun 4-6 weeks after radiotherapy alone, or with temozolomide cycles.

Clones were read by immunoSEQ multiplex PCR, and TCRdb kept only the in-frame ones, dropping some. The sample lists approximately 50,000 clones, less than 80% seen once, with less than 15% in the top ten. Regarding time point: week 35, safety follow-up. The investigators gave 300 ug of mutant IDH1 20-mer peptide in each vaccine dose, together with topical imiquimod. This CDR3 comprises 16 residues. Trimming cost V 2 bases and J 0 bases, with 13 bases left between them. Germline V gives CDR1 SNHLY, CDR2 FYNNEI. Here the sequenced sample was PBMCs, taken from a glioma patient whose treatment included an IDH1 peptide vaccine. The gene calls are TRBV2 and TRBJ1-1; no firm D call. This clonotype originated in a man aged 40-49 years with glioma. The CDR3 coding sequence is TGTGCCAGCAGTGAATACGGGGTGGGGATGAACACTGAAGCTTTCTTT. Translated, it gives CASSEYGVGMNTEAFF.